The entry below gives a single TCR beta chain sequence along with its context. The data were produced by immunoSEQ multiplex PCR, yet TCRdb's version contains in-frame clones alone and is incomplete. The sample comprises around 140,000 clones, about 81% of which are singletons, and 2% to 3% rests with the top ten. The data originate from a study of blood T cell repertoires in COVID-19. The sample consisted of PBMCs or T cells enriched from blood (not recorded which). The clonotype was recovered from a man aged 35-49 years with acute COVID-19.

This CDR3 is CASSPPVRNTGELFF. CDR3 nucleotides: TGTGCCAGCAGTCCCCCCGTGCGGAACACCGGGGAGCTGTTTTTT. The chain couples TRBV28 to TRBJ2-2; D remains ambiguous. The CDR3 is made up of 15 amino acids. V lost 5 bases and J lost 1, with 11 bases in between. Germline V gene data show CDR1 as MDHEN and CDR2 as SYDVKM.